This record concerns one TCR beta chain sequence. The sample belongs to a study of blood T cell repertoires in COVID-19. Study-wide context: The study drew acute and convalescent COVID-19 samples from the United States, Italy and Spain. PBMCs, B-cell-depleted T cells, or T cells provided the cDNA or gDNA that made up the material.

How the authors handled the data: Estimates of nucleated cell counts were drawn from the amplification of reference gene primers. Measured with immunoSEQ multiplex PCR; TCRdb has only the in-frame clones, and not every one. The V and J calls and the clone size are those of that table, but D and trimming were determined from the DNA. Of approximately 300,000 clones listed, roughly 90% were seen once; the top ten hold roughly 3.9%. Up to 2 weeks before entering the study, exposed participants had met a COVID-19 case. The origin of this receptor is a woman aged 25 to 39 who had been exposed to COVID-19. The sample taken for sequencing was PBMCs or T cells enriched from blood (not recorded which).

CDR3 sequence reads: CASSSRRAGGPDNEQFF. In DNA form, the CDR3 reads TGTGCCAGCAGCTCCCGGCGGGCGGGGGGGCCGGACAATGAGCAGTTCTTC. This chain links TRBV7-2 with TRBJ2-1; 9 nucleotides line up with TRBD2. The germline V gene encodes CDR1 SGHTA and CDR2 FQGNSA. The CDR3 is 17 amino acids. Trimming removed 4 bases from V and 5 bases from J; junction bases left unmatched: 12.